Described below is a single T cell receptor beta chain sequence and its context. Its antigen is unidentified. In TCRdb, the 5' RACE reads were re-called with MiXCR into one record per CDR3 protein. The sample consists of a few hundred thousand distinct CDR3 sequences, around 12% of them appearing once. This entry belongs to a study of T cells after yellow fever vaccination. Study-wide results and caveats: Some clonotypes, a small share, were shared between CD4 and CD8 compartments.

Specimen: CD4+ T cells sorted from PBMCs, collected 15 days after the yellow fever booster vaccination. This receptor was obtained from a man younger than 30 who received the YFV17D yellow fever vaccine.

CDR3 amino acids: CASSLVPGTQYF. The CDR3 DNA is TGTGCCAGCAGCTTAGTCCCCGGCACCCAGTACTTC. The rearrangement joins TRBV7-2 to TRBJ2-5; D not resolved. V lost 1 base to trimming and J lost 8 bases, with 8 bases between them. Germline assignment: CDR1 SGHTA and CDR2 FQGNSA. This CDR3 contains 12 residues.